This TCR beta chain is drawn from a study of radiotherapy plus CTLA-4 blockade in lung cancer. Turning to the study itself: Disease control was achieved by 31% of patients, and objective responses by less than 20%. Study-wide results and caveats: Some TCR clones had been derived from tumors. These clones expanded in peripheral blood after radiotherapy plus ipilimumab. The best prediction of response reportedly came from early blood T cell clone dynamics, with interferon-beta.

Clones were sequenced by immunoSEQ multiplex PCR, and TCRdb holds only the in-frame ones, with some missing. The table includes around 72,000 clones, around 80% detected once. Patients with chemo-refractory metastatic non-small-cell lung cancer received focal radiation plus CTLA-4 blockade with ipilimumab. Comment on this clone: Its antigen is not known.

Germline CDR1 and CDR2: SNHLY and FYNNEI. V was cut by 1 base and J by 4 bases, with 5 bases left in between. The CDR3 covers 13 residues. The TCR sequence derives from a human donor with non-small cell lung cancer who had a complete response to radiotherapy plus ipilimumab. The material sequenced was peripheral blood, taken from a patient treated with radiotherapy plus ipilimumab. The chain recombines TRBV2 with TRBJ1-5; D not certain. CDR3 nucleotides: TGTGCCAGCAGTGAAGGACGAAATCAGCCCCAGCATTTT. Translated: CASSEGRNQPQHF.